This paragraph reports one T cell receptor beta chain. Its antigen has not been determined. No base quality values were provided; no much bigger clone lies one nucleotide off. FACS was used to sort CD4+ or CD8+ cells into naive T cells, defined as CD45RA+, and memory T cells, defined as CD45RO+. A couple of healthy control subjects provided the T cells used for TCR sequencing. Sorted T cell subsets that were not stimulated were used as baseline controls for the mixed lymphocyte reactions. The Qiagen DNeasy Blood & Tissue Kit was used to extract genomic DNA. The TCRbeta CDR3 regions were amplified in a multiplexed two-step PCR with Vbeta-specific forward primers and Jbeta-specific reverse primers. The TCRbeta libraries were sequenced on an Illumina instrument via the immunoSEQ service. In the paper's pipeline: IMGT annotation was used to assign V, D and J genes, and synthetic CDR3 analogues were used to correct the counts for multiplex PCR bias. In the immunoSEQ Analyzer, repertoire clonality was calculated as one minus the normalized Shannon entropy. Clonal expansion was defined by Fisher's exact test with Benjamini-Hochberg false discovery rate control, using two-tailed P<0.01. Drawn from immuneACCESS, this table holds only the in-frame rearrangements with V and J called that TCRdb kept. Clones are partly lost; checked studies trace under half to an unresolved V gene and leave the rest unexplained. V, J and clone size are taken as reported in that table, and D and trimming were inferred from the DNA itself. A total of some 12,000 clones appear in this sample, approximately 70% of them only once. Of the sample, approximately 17% falls within the top ten clones.

For CDR1 and CDR2, the germline V gene (reference sequence) lists LNHNV and YYDKDF. V lost 3 bases and J lost 0 bases; the stretch between them is 9 bases long. The CDR3 sequence holds 15 residues, the cysteine and phenylalanine included. This entry keeps only the CDR3 DNA: 45 bases, framed from base 1. The sample originates from a study of regulatory dendritic cells for organ transplantation (dated by TCRdb to 2017 to 2019). About the study as a whole: The TCRbeta repertoires of sorted naive and memory CD4+ and CD8+ T cells were sequenced before and after allostimulation with regulatory or mature dendritic cells.

Study-wide findings and limitations: In both subjects, allostimulation led to expansion of memory CD8+ clones, though the expansion induced by regulatory dendritic cells appeared to be more limited than that induced by mature dendritic cells. Of the resting subsets, memory CD8+ T cells had the largest number of alloreactive TCR clonotypes. The authors pointed out considerable heterogeneity between individuals in the alloreactive memory CD8+ T cell pool, and only a couple of subjects were sequenced. Highly diverse repertoires were observed in naive CD4+ and CD8+ T cells, whereas lower diversity was observed in memory cells, and the most oligoclonal repertoires were found in memory CD8+ cells.

The TCR was taken from a human donor in good health. The sequencing input was memory CD8+ T cells from blood. In the paper's terms, the cell subset or site label means: CD45RO+ memory T cells. The chain is assembled from TRBV15 and TRBJ2-1; the D gene cannot be named for sure. The CDR3 protein sequence reads: CATSSSVNSYNEQFF. The sequenced DNA is TGTGCCACCAGCAGCTCAGTTAACTCCTACAATGAGCAGTTCTTC.